The next 2 T cell receptor beta chains were all read from a single sample in a study of type 1 regulatory T cells. MiXCR, applied by TCRdb to the reads, yields one record per CDR3 protein. Among 75,000 to 100,000 distinct CDR3 sequences listed, roughly 31% were seen once. Sequenced: CD4+ T cells, either the whole sample or a sorted fraction (not recorded which). All receptors derive from a human donor in good health.

The chain has TRBV7-6 and TRBJ1-1; 8 bases line up with TRBD1. The J segment lost 1 base and the V segment lost 0 bases, leaving 1 base of the junction unmatched. CDR3 length: 15 residues. The V gene's germline CDR1 is SGHVS and CDR2 FNYEAQ. The CDR3 bases are TGTGCCAGCAGCTTAGCTGGGACAGGGAACACTGAAGCTTTCTTT. Translated: CASSLAGTGNTEAFF. The full variable domain, completed using reference TRBV7-6 and TRBJ1-1, is GAGVSQSPRYKVTKRGQDVALRCDPISGHVSLYWYRQALGQGPEFLTYFNYEAQQDKSGLPNDRFSAERPEGSISTLTIQRTEQRDSAMYRCASSLAGTGNTEAFFGQGTRLTVV.

This clonotype was seen only once. V and J are TRBV6-4 and TRBJ2-3; 8 bases are a match to TRBD1. The V gene's germline CDR1 is MRHNA and CDR2 SNTAGT. V trimming: 0 bases; J trimming: 4 bases; junction bases outside the gene matches: 6. CDR3 length equals 16 residues. In DNA form, the CDR3 reads TGTGCCAGCAGTGACTCGATGACAGGGGTAGCAGATACGCAGTATTTT. Protein sequence: CASSDSMTGVADTQYF.